This is a list of T cell receptor beta chains from one sample in a study of blood T cells in healthy people across ages. One entry per CDR3 protein results from TCRdb running MiXCR on the 5' RACE reads. This repertoire shows about 800,000 distinct CDR3 sequences, roughly 60% found once; its top ten account for about 20%. Material for sequencing was blood. The receptor source for this set is a man under 40 in good health. Each CDR3 is given with its conserved first and last residue. A D gene is named only where the DNA matches it firmly. Size is stated for part of the rows, as once, few or many counts, or as a class when the clone is expanded.

CDR3,DNA,size,J,length,V,D
CASSLSSGRPDTQYF,TGTGCCAGCAGCTTATCGAGCGGGAGGCCAGATACGCAGTATTTT,.,TRBJ2-3,15,TRBV7-2,TRBD2
CATSGDSLGDEQYF,TGTGCCACCAGCGGAGACTCCCTCGGGGACGAGCAGTACTTC,once,TRBJ2-7,14,TRBV15,.
CASSMTPQWDSPLHF,TGTGCCAGCAGCATGACCCCTCAATGGGATTCACCCCTCCACTTT,.,TRBJ1-6,15,TRBV6-5,.
CASSTTVVNYGYTF,TGTGCCAGTAGTACCACAGTGGTCAACTATGGCTACACCTTC,.,TRBJ1-2,14,TRBV19,.
CASSKRYLAGADEQYF,TGTGCCAGCAGCAAAAGGTACCTAGCGGGAGCGGATGAGCAGTACTTC,.,TRBJ2-7,16,TRBV3-1,TRBD2
CSAQRANQETQYF,TGCAGTGCTCAAAGGGCAAACCAAGAGACCCAGTACTTC,.,TRBJ2-5,13,TRBV20-1,.
CASSQDGVEETQYF,TGTGCCAGCAGCCAAGATGGCGTTGAGGAGACCCAGTACTTC,many,TRBJ2-5,14,TRBV3-1,.
CASSLGPTNQPQHF,TGTGCCAGCAGCCTTGGGCCTACTAATCAGCCCCAGCATTTT,.,TRBJ1-5,14,TRBV7-9,.
CASSLGGAYNEQFF,TGTGCCAGCAGTTTAGGGGGGGCCTACAATGAGCAGTTCTTC,few,TRBJ2-1,14,TRBV27,TRBD2
CSIDRGQGETQYF,TGCAGCATTGATAGGGGACAGGGAGAGACCCAGTACTTC,.,TRBJ2-5,13,TRBV29-1,TRBD1
CAISDPGQSSSYEQYF,TGTGCCATCAGTGACCCCGGACAGAGTTCCTCCTACGAGCAGTACTTC,.,TRBJ2-7,16,TRBV10-3,.
CASSLVVQKQYF,TGTGCCAGCAGTTTGGTAGTCCAAAAGCAGTACTTC,.,TRBJ2-4,12,TRBV12-3/TRBV12-4,.
CASSWRTSGVTTDTQYF,TGTGCCAGCAGCTGGAGGACTAGCGGGGTTACCACAGATACGCAGTATTTT,few,TRBJ2-3,17,TRBV5-6,TRBD2
CASPETQYF,TGTGCCTCGCCGGAGACCCAGTACTTC,once,TRBJ2-5,9,TRBV21-1,.
CATPLSARETQYF,TGTGCCACCCCTCTCTCTGCGCGAGAGACCCAGTACTTC,.,TRBJ2-5,13,TRBV21-1,.
CASSINSGQGLYEQYF,TGTGCCAGCAGTATAAACTCGGGACAGGGGTTATACGAGCAGTACTTC,.,TRBJ2-7,16,TRBV2,TRBD1
CASSPQTENIQYF,TGCGCCAGCAGCCCCCAGACAGAAAACATTCAGTACTTC,.,TRBJ2-4,13,TRBV5-1,.
CSAEDRDRGDEQYF,TGCAGTGCAGAGGACCGGGACAGGGGCGACGAGCAGTACTTC,.,TRBJ2-7,14,TRBV20-1,TRBD1
CAISGSIAGGRNEQYF,TGTGCCATCAGTGGTTCCATCGCGGGAGGTAGGAACGAGCAGTACTTC,.,TRBJ2-7,16,TRBV10-3,TRBD2
CSARAGTGGWEQYF,TGCAGTGCTAGAGCCGGGACAGGGGGATGGGAGCAGTACTTC,.,TRBJ2-5,14,TRBV20-1,TRBD1
CSGSLVTDEQFF,TGCAGCGGATCACTGGTCACCGATGAGCAGTTCTTC,few,TRBJ2-1,12,TRBV29-1,.
CASSLTSGELYEQYF,TGTGCCAGCAGCTTAACTAGCGGCGAACTCTACGAGCAGTACTTC,few,TRBJ2-7,15,TRBV7-2,TRBD2
CASRYSGSTDTQYF,TGTGCCAGCAGATATAGCGGGAGCACAGATACGCAGTATTTT,many,TRBJ2-3,14,TRBV7-2,TRBD2
CASSLRVSEPNEKLFF,TGTGCCAGCAGCTTAAGGGTCTCTGAGCCTAATGAAAAACTGTTTTTT,few,TRBJ1-4,16,TRBV7-2,.
CSARDLTGTSGRGTQYF,TGCAGTGCTAGAGATCTTACCGGGACTAGCGGTCGAGGGACCCAGTACTTC,few,TRBJ2-5,17,TRBV20-1,TRBD2
CASRLRTGGNGGEQYF,TGTGCCAGTCGGTTAAGGACAGGGGGGAATGGGGGCGAGCAGTACTTC,once,TRBJ2-7,16,TRBV19,TRBD1
CASSYLGIHEQYF,TGTGCCAGCAGTTATCTGGGGATCCACGAGCAGTACTTC,.,TRBJ2-7,13,TRBV6-2/TRBV6-3,.
CSADPGTGVGYEQYF,TGCAGTGCCGACCCCGGGACAGGGGTTGGGTACGAGCAGTACTTC,.,TRBJ2-7,15,TRBV20-1,TRBD1
CSVWGVDGYTF,TGCAGCGTTTGGGGGGTTGATGGCTACACCTTC,.,TRBJ1-2,11,TRBV29-1,.
CSVRQGSMQYF,TGCAGCGTTCGACAGGGGAGTATGCAGTACTTC,few,TRBJ2-4,11,TRBV29-1,TRBD1
CASSLAYGEAQYF,TGTGCCAGCAGCTTAGCATACGGGGAGGCGCAGTATTTT,.,TRBJ2-3,13,TRBV7-9,.
CSASTPGQISYNEQFF,TGCAGTGCCTCTACTCCAGGACAGATCTCCTACAATGAGCAGTTCTTC,.,TRBJ2-1,16,TRBV20-1,.
CAISGESPEAFF,TGTGCCATCAGTGGGGAGTCCCCTGAAGCTTTCTTT,.,TRBJ1-1,12,TRBV10-3,.